The 18 T cell receptor beta chains presented below share a single source sample, sequenced in a study of blood T cell repertoires in COVID-19. Repertoires were generated with immunoSEQ multiplex PCR, while TCRdb's copy carries only in-frame clones and drops some. The sample comprises a few hundred thousand clones, less than 85% of which are singletons, and 4.6% rests with the top ten. The sample was peripheral blood. These receptors were obtained from a man in his 60s who had recovered from COVID-19.

The chain uses TRBV11-2 and TRBJ2-1; TRBD1 might be the D (5 bases). With 1 base removed from V and 9 bases from J, the gap between germline ends came to 10 bases. Germline CDR1 and CDR2: SGHAT and FQNNGV. The CDR3 is 13 residues long. The CDR3 spells CASSLGSTGEQFF. CDR3 DNA: TGTGCCAGCAGCTTAGGTAGCACAGGTGAGCAGTTCTTC.

The chain employs TRBV10-3 and TRBJ2-1, with D possibly TRBD1 on 6 matching bases. V was shortened by 5 bases and J by 5 bases, with 16 bases between the two germline ends. The CDR3 covers 15 residues. CDR1 is ENHRY, CDR2 SYGVKD, per germline. The CDR3 protein is CAISTPSTGNNEQFF. CDR3 in DNA: TGTGCCATCAGTACGCCCTCGACAGGTAACAATGAGCAGTTCTTC.

This clone was recorded a few times. The chain couples TRBV3-1 (or the pseudogene TRBV3-2) to TRBJ2-7; 14 nucleotides agree with TRBD2. The CDR3 is 17 residues long. CDR1 is LGHDT, CDR2 YNNKEL, per germline (reference sequence). Germline trimming cut 1 base from V and 5 bases from J; bases unmatched to any gene: 7. DNA of the CDR3: TGTGCCAGCAGCCAAGGCCCCGGGACTAGCGGGAGCAACGAGCAGTACTTC. It translates to CASSQGPGTSGSNEQYF.

This clone was recorded only once. The genes are TRBV28 and TRBJ2-5; 8 bases align to TRBD1. Germline loops: CDR1 MDHEN, CDR2 SYDVKM. The V gene end was trimmed by 6 bases and the J gene end by 1 base; junction bases not matched to a gene: 7. There are 15 residues in the CDR3. CDR3 in DNA: TGTGCCAGCAGAGCCGGGACAGGAGCCCAAGAGACCCAGTACTTC. Translated, it gives CASRAGTGAQETQYF.

This chain uses TRBV7-9 with TRBJ2-3; TRBD2 aligns across 7 bases. The CDR3 loop spans 19 amino acids. In germline, CDR1 is SEHNR, CDR2 FQNEAQ (reference sequence). After removal of 5 bases from V and 0 bases from J, the junction contained 17 bases not matched to a gene. CDR3 sequence reads: CASSPRTSRTLSSTDTQYF. The CDR3 DNA reads TGTGCCAGCAGCCCTCGGACTAGTAGGACCCTCTCTAGCACAGATACGCAGTATTTT.

This chain joins TRBV30 and TRBJ2-3; TRBD2 aligns across 9 bases. J lost 0 bases, V lost 3 bases, and 4 bases had no gene match. In germline, CDR1 is GTSNPN, CDR2 SVGIG (reference sequence). There are 15 residues in the CDR3. DNA for the CDR3: TGTGCCTGGAGGAAAACTAGCGGGAGCACAGATACGCAGTATTTT. Protein product: CAWRKTSGSTDTQYF.

On this clone itself: Other DNA sequences of this sample code for an identical CDR3. The V and J genes are TRBV15 and TRBJ2-5; TRBD2 matches at 14 bases. Germline V gene data show CDR1 as LNHNV and CDR2 as YYDKDF (reference sequence). The CDR3 is made up of 16 amino acids. The V gene end was trimmed by 3 bases and the J gene end by 2 bases; junction bases not matched to a gene: 2. CDR3 coding DNA: TGTGCCACCAGCAGGGGGACTAGCGGGAGTCAAGAGACCCAGTACTTC. Residues: CATSRGTSGSQETQYF.

The chain carries TRBV5-6 and TRBJ1-1; possible D gene TRBD1, 6 bases. The CDR3 totals 13 residues. Germline CDR1 and CDR2: SGHDT and YYEEEE. The V end was cut by 2 bases, the J end by 6 bases, with 11 bases between. In DNA, the CDR3 is TGTGCCAGCAGCTTATGGACAGAGGCTGAAGCTTTCTTT. It codes for CASSLWTEAEAFF.

The chain recombines TRBV11-1 with TRBJ2-5; D is ambiguous. Germline V gene sequence: CDR1 SGHAT, CDR2 FQDESV (reference sequence). Between the trimmed V and J ends, which lost 4 bases and 1 base, there was a span of 10 bases. This CDR3 comprises 14 residues. In nucleotides, the CDR3 is TGTGCCAGCAGCTCGGGTGGGTTCCAAGAGACCCAGTACTTC. Residues: CASSSGGFQETQYF.

The chain employs TRBV5-1 and TRBJ2-7, with D unclear. This CDR3 is built from 14 residues. Trimming shortened V by 1 base and J by 2 bases, and 10 bases separated the two germline ends. Germline V gene lookup returns CDR1 SGHRS and CDR2 YFSETQ. The CDR3 here is CASSLQVTTYEQYF. In DNA form, the CDR3 reads TGCGCCAGCAGCTTGCAGGTTACCACCTACGAGCAGTACTTC.

V is TRBV5-6 and J is TRBJ1-5, with TRBD1 matching over 8 bases. Germline V gene lookup returns CDR1 SGHDT and CDR2 YYEEEE. Unmatched junction bases numbered 8, after V lost 4 bases and J lost 2 bases. This CDR3 has 16 amino acids. The chain's CDR3 is CASSAQGVAGNQPQHF. The CDR3 region has the DNA TGTGCCAGCAGCGCACAGGGGGTAGCTGGCAATCAGCCCCAGCATTTT. Variable domain in full (rest from reference TRBV5-6 and TRBJ1-5): DAGVTQSPTHLIKTRGQQVTLRCSPKSGHDTVSWYQQALGQGPQFIFQYYEEEERQRGNFPDRFSGHQFPNYSSELNVNALLLGDSALYLCASSAQGVAGNQPQHFGDGTRLSIL.

This chain connects TRBV7-9 to TRBJ2-1; possible D gene TRBD2, 6 bases. Germline loops: CDR1 SEHNR, CDR2 FQNEAQ (reference sequence). The V gene lost 2 bases and the J gene lost 6 bases, with 14 bases spanning the gap. This CDR3 is 15 amino acids long. CDR3 residues: CASSLQLAQPNEQFF. The CDR3 nucleotides are TGTGCCAGCAGCTTACAACTAGCACAGCCCAATGAGCAGTTCTTC.

V and J are TRBV6-6 and TRBJ1-1; 10 bases map to TRBD1. CDR3 length equals 11 residues. Germline trimming cut 6 bases from V and 11 bases from J; bases unmatched to any gene: 3. In germline, CDR1 is MNHNY, CDR2 SVGAGI (reference sequence). CDR3 nucleotides: TGTGCCAGCAGCACGGACAGGGGGGCTTTCTTT. It yields the protein CASSTDRGAFF.

The chain couples TRBV29-1 to TRBJ2-1; 14 bases match TRBD2. Per the germline V gene, CDR1 is SQVTM and CDR2 is ANQGSEA. The CDR3 is 13 amino acids. J lost 10 bases, V lost 7 bases, and 6 bases had no gene match. The CDR3 DNA reads TGCAGCGATAGACTAGCGGGAGGGGGAGAGCAGTTCTTC. Its translation is CSDRLAGGGEQFF.

This sequence joins TRBV29-1 and TRBJ2-7; TRBD1 might be the D (5 bases). CDR1 is SQVTM and CDR2 is ANQGSEA in the germline V gene. CDR3 size: 13 residues. V lost 4 bases, J lost 4 bases, and 14 bases lay in between. The CDR3 DNA follows: TGCAGCGTTGGTGGCAGGGTCGGATACGAGCAGTACTTC. Translation gives CSVGGRVGYEQYF.

This rearrangement joins TRBV3-1 (or the pseudogene TRBV3-2) to TRBJ2-3; tentatively, D is TRBD1 (6 bases). Deletions cut 5 bases from V and 6 bases from J, with 21 bases between. The CDR3 is 16 amino acids. The germline V gene encodes CDR1 LGHDT and CDR2 YNNKEL (reference sequence). CDR3 loop: CASSNRTGIWVDTQYF. The CDR3 region has the DNA TGTGCCAGCAGCAACCGAACAGGGATTTGGGTGGATACGCAGTATTTT.

This chain joins TRBV19 and TRBJ1-1, with D possibly TRBD1 on 6 matching bases. This CDR3 is built from 13 residues. Per germline, CDR1 LNHDA and CDR2 SQIVND (reference sequence). The V end was cut by 3 bases, the J end by 4 bases, with 9 bases between. Written as DNA, the CDR3 is TGTGCCAGTAGTATGTCAGGGGTCACTGAAGCTTTCTTT. Translating gives CASSMSGVTEAFF.

In regard to this clone: Distinct nucleotide sequences in the sample also encode this CDR3. This chain joins TRBV9 and TRBJ1-5; D unclear. Germline V gene lookup returns CDR1 SGDLS and CDR2 YYNGEE. Trimming removed 0 bases at V and 4 bases at J, with 8 bases between. The CDR3 spans 14 residues. DNA for the CDR3: TGTGCCAGCAGCGTAGACGGCGGAAATCAGCCCCAGCATTTT. It codes for CASSVDGGNQPQHF. Using reference TRBV9 and TRBJ1-5 for the parts outside the CDR3, the full variable domain is DSGVTQTPKHLITATGQRVTLRCSPRSGDLSVYWYQQSLDQGLQFLIQYYNGEERAKGNILERFSAQQFPDLHSELNLSSLELGDSALYFCASSVDGGNQPQHFGDGTRLSIL.